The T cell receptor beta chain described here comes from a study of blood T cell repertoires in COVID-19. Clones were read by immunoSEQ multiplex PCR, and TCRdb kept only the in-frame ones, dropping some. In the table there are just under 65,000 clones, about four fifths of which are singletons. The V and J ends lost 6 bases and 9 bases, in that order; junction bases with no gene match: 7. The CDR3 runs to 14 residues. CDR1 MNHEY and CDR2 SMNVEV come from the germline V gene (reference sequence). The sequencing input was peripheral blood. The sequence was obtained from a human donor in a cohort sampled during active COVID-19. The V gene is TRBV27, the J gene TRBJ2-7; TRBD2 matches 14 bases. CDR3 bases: TGTGCCAGCAGCGGGACTAGCGGGGGAGGACGGCAGTACTTC. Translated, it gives CASSGTSGGGRQYF.